Sequencing of this T cell receptor (beta chain) was carried out in a study of T cell repertoires in cytomegalovirus infection. About the study: Public TCR beta signatures marked donors with CMV infection and the matching HLA.

V lost 4 bases, J lost 7 bases, and 10 bases stayed unmatched. This CDR3 has 14 amino acids. Germline CDR1 and CDR2: SGHRS and YFSETQ. In the case of this clonotype: A read error is likely, as this CDR3 ends without the conserved phenylalanine or tryptophan.

One entry per CDR3 protein results from TCRdb running MiXCR on the reads. The sample contains around 300,000 distinct CDR3 sequences, more than 9% of which appear only once. The TCR was taken from a human donor in good health (CMV status not recorded). Some clones in this sample may be carry-over from other donors' samples. The sequenced sample consisted of PBMCs. V gene TRBV5-1 combines with J gene TRBJ1-2, with 7 bases fitting TRBD1. CDR3 region: CASSPDRRSGGYTY. The CDR3 bases are TGCGCCAGCAGCCCGGACAGGAGATCGGGTGGCTACACCTAC.